Listed here are 13 T cell receptor beta chains from one sample, sequenced in a study of T cell responses to AZD1222 COVID-19 vaccine. The data were produced by immunoSEQ multiplex PCR, yet TCRdb's version contains in-frame clones alone and is incomplete. Altogether roughly 130,000 clones are present, more than 90% being singletons, with the ten largest covering about 1.1%. Sequencing was performed on peripheral blood, taken 28 days after the second AZD1222 dose. The origin of the receptors is an adult who received the AZD1222 COVID-19 vaccine.

As for this clone: One end of the junction varies from germline; a read error may be responsible. The chain couples TRBV6-5 to TRBJ1-1; the D gene is possibly TRBD1 (5 bases). CDR1 is MNHEY and CDR2 is SVGAGI in the germline V gene. This CDR3 has 11 amino acids. CDR3 in DNA: TGTGCCAGCAGTTACGGGGCTCTTCCGATCTTT. This codes for CASSYGALPIF.

This rearrangement joins TRBV9 to TRBJ2-1; the match to TRBD2 covers 7 bases. The CDR3 spans 15 residues. V dropped 0 bases and J dropped 7; count of bases not matched to a gene: 7. Germline V lookup: CDR1 SGDLS, CDR2 YYNGEE. CDR3 residues: CASSVDEGLLNEQFF. The CDR3 DNA follows: TGTGCCAGCAGCGTAGATGAGGGACTACTTAATGAGCAGTTCTTC.

V usage is TRBV6-5 and J usage is TRBJ1-1, with a possible D match to TRBD1 (6 bases). The germline V and J ends were trimmed by 2 bases and 5 bases, with 12 bases remaining between them. The CDR3 sequence is 14 residues long. Germline loops: CDR1 MNHEY, CDR2 SVGAGI. The CDR3 bases are TGTGCCAGCAGTTACGGGGGCTTGCGAACTGAAGCTTTCTTT. Residues: CASSYGGLRTEAFF.

The V gene is TRBV7-9, the J gene TRBJ1-1; possibly TRBD1 for D (5 bases). Germline V CDR1 and CDR2: SEHNR, FQNEAQ (reference sequence). The V end lost 7 bases, the J end lost 0 bases, and 12 bases lay between the germline ends. The CDR3 has 14 residues. CDR3 sequence (DNA): TGTGCCAGCACCATAACAGGCGTGAACACTGAAGCTTTCTTT. Protein sequence: CASTITGVNTEAFF.

This clone has a single count. This chain uses TRBV2 with TRBJ2-3, with D uncertain. This CDR3 region has 15 residues. Germline V gene sequence: CDR1 SNHLY, CDR2 FYNNEI. The V end was cut by 6 bases, the J end by 3 bases, with 16 bases between. The CDR3 region has the DNA TGTGCCAGCAGCAATTACGAACTCGAAACAGATACGCAGTATTTT. Translated: CASSNYELETDTQYF. Combining the CDR3 with reference TRBV2 and TRBJ2-3 gives the whole variable domain EPEVTQTPSHQVTQMGQEVILRCVPISNHLYFYWYRQILGQKVEFLVSFYNNEISEKSEIFDDQFSVERPDGSNFTLKIRSTKLEDSAMYFCASSNYELETDTQYFGPGTRLTVL.

The chain couples TRBV11-1 to TRBJ1-1; D remains ambiguous. The CDR3 runs to 12 residues. The V end was cut by 0 bases, the J end by 7 bases, with 6 bases between. Germline-derived CDR1 and CDR2 are SGHAT and FQDESV (reference sequence). The CDR3 DNA is TGTGCCAGCAGCTTAGCCGAGGGTGAAGCTTTCTTT. Its protein is CASSLAEGEAFF. The full variable domain, completed using reference TRBV11-1 and TRBJ1-1, is EAEVAQSPRYKITEKSQAVAFWCDPISGHATLYWYRQILGQGPELLVQFQDESVVDDSQLPKDRFSAERLKGVDSTLKIQPAELGDSAMYLCASSLAEGEAFFGQGTRLTVV.

The chain carries TRBV3-1 (or the pseudogene TRBV3-2) and TRBJ1-2; 7 bases fit TRBD1. The CDR3 contains 12 residues. V gave up 3 bases and J gave up 8 bases; unmatched junction bases: 3. CDR1 and CDR2 (germline): LGHDT, YNNKEL (reference sequence). The CDR3 is CASSQTGSGYTF. DNA for the CDR3: TGTGCCAGCAGCCAGACAGGGAGCGGCTACACCTTC.

This clone was detected once. V usage is TRBV2 and J usage is TRBJ2-2; D is ambiguous. V was pared by 7 bases and J by 1 base, with 7 bases between. The CDR3 consists of 13 residues. Germline V gene sequence: CDR1 SNHLY, CDR2 FYNNEI. As DNA, the CDR3 is TGTGCCAGCATTCTGGTGAACACCGGGGAGCTGTTTTTT. Translation gives CASILVNTGELFF.

V is TRBV7-2 and J is TRBJ2-1, with 10 bases lining up with TRBD2. This CDR3 comprises 16 residues. The germline V gene has CDR1 SGHTA and CDR2 FQGNSA. The V segment lost 2 bases and the J segment 9 bases; nucleotides outside the gene matches: 10. CDR3 bases: TGTGCCAGCAGCTTACTAGCGGGGGCCCCCCGAGGTGAGCAGTTCTTC. The encoded protein is CASSLLAGAPRGEQFF.

The chain employs TRBV3-1 (or the pseudogene TRBV3-2) and TRBJ2-5; 9 nucleotides align to TRBD2. After removal of 0 bases from V and 2 bases from J, the junction contained 10 bases not matched to a gene. The CDR3 has 18 amino acids. CDR1 is LGHDT, CDR2 YNNKEL, per germline (reference sequence). The CDR3 loop reads CASSQDRSSGAQQETQYF. CDR3 nucleotides: TGTGCCAGCAGCCAAGATCGGTCTAGCGGGGCTCAACAAGAGACCCAGTACTTC.

This clone was detected only once. The rearrangement links TRBV7-9 to TRBJ1-2, with D hard to call. Germline V gives CDR1 SEHNR, CDR2 FQNEAQ (reference sequence). V shed 11 bases and J shed 5 bases, with 6 bases lying between them. This CDR3 is built from 9 residues. The CDR3, as DNA: TGTGCCGGGGAATATGGCTACACCTTC. Its translation: CAGEYGYTF. Full variable domain (rest looked up from reference TRBV7-9 and TRBJ1-2): DTGVSQNPRHKITKRGQNVTFRCDPISEHNRLYWYRQTLGQGPEFLTYFQNEAQLEKSRLLSDRFSAERPKGSFSTLEIQRTEQGDSAMYLCAGEYGYTFGSGTRLTVV.

The chain uses TRBV28 and TRBJ2-7, with D hard to call. CDR3 size: 18 residues. Germline V gene lookup returns CDR1 MDHEN and CDR2 SYDVKM. V lost 0 bases and J 0 bases, leaving 18 bases between the germline ends. The CDR3 reads CASSLWDPRSSSSYEQYF. The CDR3 DNA reads as TGTGCCAGCAGTTTATGGGACCCGAGGAGCTCCAGCTCCTACGAGCAGTACTTC.

This sequence joins TRBV19 and TRBJ1-1, with a weak D call TRBD1 (5 bases). Trimming left V 1 base short and J 4 bases short, with 10 bases between. Germline CDR1 and CDR2: LNHDA and SQIVND (reference sequence). The CDR3 sequence is 14 residues long. CDR3 DNA: TGTGCCAGTAGTATAGCCAGGGAGGGCACTGAAGCTTTCTTT. It encodes CASSIAREGTEAFF.